The entry that follows covers one T cell receptor beta chain sequence. Its antigen is currently unknown. These data belong to a study of shared clonotypes between healthy human individuals. The study, taken as a whole, reports: Among the subsets, naive ones generally showed larger estimated richness than memory ones. Only blood was sampled; tissue repertoires likely differ.

Naive CD8 cells lacked CD45RO, underwent positive selection for CCR7 and left out terminally differentiated effector memory CD45RA+ cells. The repertoire was sequenced with immunoSEQ multiplex PCR; TCRdb's copy has only in-frame clones and lacks some. The sample lists about 2.2 million clones, 90% to 95% seen once, with approximately 1.7% in the top ten. The specimen was naive CD8+ T cells from PBMCs. The receptor comes from a man between 18 and 29 years old in good health. Some clones in this sample may be carry-over from other donors' samples.

The CDR3 spells CASSLGLAGIRTDTQYF. Written as DNA, the CDR3 is TGTGCCAGCAGCTTAGGACTAGCGGGAATCCGGACAGATACGCAGTATTTT. The V and J genes are TRBV7-2 and TRBJ2-3; 11 bases align to TRBD2. The CDR3 is 17 residues long. V trimming: 1 base; J trimming: 3 bases; junction bases outside the gene matches: 6. The germline V gene has CDR1 SGHTA and CDR2 FQGNSA. The variable domain in full, with the rest retrieved from reference TRBV7-2 and TRBJ2-3, is GAGVSQSPSNKVTEKGKDVELRCDPISGHTALYWYRQSLGQGLEFLIYFQGNSAPDKSGLPSDRFSAERTGGSVSTLTIQRTQQEDSAVYLCASSLGLAGIRTDTQYFGPGTRLTVL.